This record covers a single T cell receptor (beta chain). At one boundary the junction diverges from the germline segment, which might be a read error. This record belongs to a study of blood T cell repertoires in COVID-19. Original data processing: Counts of nucleated cells, estimated from reference gene primer amplification, were obtained. Assay used: immunoSEQ multiplex PCR; TCRdb lists only in-frame clones, some missing. V and J calls and clone size follow that table, whereas D and trimming were derived from the DNA. The table records roughly 27,000 clones, around 90% of them present only once. This CDR3 has 15 amino acids. Germline CDR1 reads SSHAT; CDR2 reads FNYEAQ (reference sequence).

The TCR sequence derives from a human donor with active COVID-19. The donor label of this sample is uncertain. The specimen sequenced was peripheral blood. The J gene is TRBJ2-2, the V gene TRBV7-7, with 8 nucleotides matching TRBD2. CDR3 DNA sequence: TGTGCTAGCAGCTCCGGGGGGGCCGGCACCGGGGAGCTGTTTTTT. Translated: CASSSGGAGTGELFF.